Listed here are 16 T cell receptor beta chains from one sample, sequenced in a study of tumor and adjacent non-tumor tissue in lung cancer. No cell sorting was done before RNA was extracted from the tissue. TCRbeta libraries were built with three rounds of nested PCR, modified from ARM-PCR. From the multiplex PCR reads, TCRdb called clonotypes with MiXCR, one entry per CDR3 protein. The sample includes roughly 66,000 distinct CDR3 sequences, around 73% seen only once; the top ten take roughly 27%. Sample: lung tumor tissue. The receptors shown here come from a man in his sixties with non-small cell lung cancer.

DNA of the CDR3: TGTGCCAGCAGTGAGGGACAGGGGGCTTTGAACACCGGGGAGCTGTTTTTT. Residues: CASSEGQGALNTGELFF. This chain joins TRBV6-1 and TRBJ2-2, with TRBD1 identical over 12 bases. This CDR3 has 17 residues. With 3 bases clipped from V and 1 base from J, the junction kept 3 bases outside the gene matches. Germline V gene sequence: CDR1 MNHNS, CDR2 SASEGT.

The J gene is TRBJ1-6, the V gene TRBV19; D is ambiguous. Germline CDR1 LNHDA, CDR2 SQIVND (reference sequence). Trimming took 7 bases from V and 7 from J, leaving 17 bases between them. There are 15 residues in the CDR3. CDR3 DNA: TGTGCCAGTAACCACCCGAGTGACGGAAATTCACCCCTCCACTTT. Translation: CASNHPSDGNSPLHF. Supplemented by reference TRBV19 and TRBJ1-6, the full variable domain reads DGGITQSPKYLFRKEGQNVTLSCEQNLNHDAMYWYRQDPGQGLRLIYYSQIVNDFQKGDIAEGYSVSREKKESFPLTVTSAQKNPTAFYLCASNHPSDGNSPLHFGNGTRLTVT.

As to this clonotype: A read error may be the cause here, since a much bigger clone is one base away. CDR3: CASSSGLGYIF. For the CDR3, the DNA is TGTGCCAGCAGTTCCGGTCTGGGCTACATCTTC. The chain carries TRBV28 and TRBJ1-2, with no clear D. The CDR3 is made up of 11 amino acids. Germline assignment: CDR1 MDHEN and CDR2 SYDVKM.

The chain links TRBV5-6 to TRBJ2-3; TRBD2 might be the D (6 bases). V lost 4 bases to trimming and J lost 4 bases, with 16 bases between them. This CDR3 has 15 residues. CDR1 SGHDT and CDR2 YYEEEE come from the germline V gene. CDR3 amino acids: CASSQGLSEPDTQYF. CDR3 coding DNA: TGTGCCAGCAGCCAGGGACTTTCAGAACCAGATACGCAGTATTTT.

Comments on this clonotype: A much more abundant neighbour one base away suggests this may be a read error. V is TRBV5-4 and J is TRBJ2-6; no clear D gene. The CDR3 spans 17 residues. In germline, CDR1 is SGHNT, CDR2 YYREEE (reference sequence). The CDR3 protein is CATSSRVSSAGANVLTF. The CDR3 coding sequence is TGTGCCACCAGCTCCCGAGTTAGCAGCGCTGGGGCCAACGTCCTGACTTTC.

The gene calls are TRBV6-2 or TRBV6-3 and TRBJ2-5; unclear D gene. Trimming pared 7 bases from V and 4 bases from J, leaving 10 bases between. The CDR3 extends over 12 amino acids. Germline lookup yields CDR1 MNHEY and CDR2 SVGEGT. CDR3 in amino acids: CASNISSETQYF. The CDR3, as DNA: TGTGCCAGCAATATATCTTCAGAGACCCAGTACTTC.

About this clonotype: Likely a read error: the CDR3 ends without its conserved phenylalanine or tryptophan. The rearrangement uses TRBV11-3 and TRBJ2-3; tentative D call: TRBD2 (5 bases). This CDR3 has 16 amino acids. The germline gives CDR1 SGHNT, CDR2 YENEEA. This CDR3 reads CARSSGLADSSDTQYL. The CDR3 nucleotides read TGTGCCAGGAGCTCCGGGCTAGCAGATAGCTCAGATACGCAGTATTTG.

For this clonotype: Compared with germline, one end of the junction differs, possibly owing to a read error. The chain couples TRBV20-1 to TRBJ1-1; D is ambiguous. This CDR3 is built from 15 residues. Germline CDR1 reads DFQATT; CDR2 reads SNEGSKA (reference sequence). The CDR3 protein is CSTRRIGLMNTEAFF. The CDR3 DNA sequence: TGTAGTACTAGAAGGATAGGGCTGATGAACACTGAAGCTTTCTTT.

The chain joins TRBV30 to TRBJ2-1; a weak D match, TRBD1 (5 bases). This CDR3 is 14 amino acids long. V was shortened by 1 base and J by 5 bases, with 12 bases between the two germline ends. CDR1 GTSNPN and CDR2 SVGIG come from the germline V gene (reference sequence). The CDR3 here is CAWSASDIHNEQFF. The CDR3, as DNA: TGTGCCTGGAGTGCCTCGGACATCCACAATGAGCAGTTCTTC.

This clonotype appeared a few times. This chain links TRBV6-2 or TRBV6-3 with TRBJ2-7; TRBD2 is a possible D gene (6 bases). CDR1 MNHEY and CDR2 SVGEGT come from the germline V gene. The CDR3 has 15 residues. The CDR3 reads CDRSLLAPNSYEQYF. CDR3 bases: TGTGACAGGAGTTTGCTAGCGCCCAACTCCTACGAGCAGTACTTC.

As to this clonotype: An end of the junction does not agree with germline; a read error may underlie this. The genes are TRBV20-1 and TRBJ2-3; tentative D call: TRBD1 (6 bases). Germline CDR1 DFQATT, CDR2 SNEGSKA (reference sequence). The length of the CDR3 is 14 residues. The CDR3 coding sequence is TGCAGTGCTGTCGTTTTAGGGGACACAGATATGCAGTATTTT. Protein sequence: CSAVVLGDTDMQYF.

On this clonotype itself: Without the conserved terminal phenylalanine or tryptophan, this CDR3 likely stems from a read error. The DNA is left out, because the CDR3 cannot be placed on it with certainty; the CDR3 is given as TCRdb lists it. V is TRBV11-3 and J is TRBJ2-3; the table's D call, TRBD1, was not checked against the DNA. Looked up from germline, CDR1 is SGHNT and CDR2 is YENEEA. The CDR3 region is 13 residues in length, termini included. The chain's CDR3 is CDSSLVPQDTLYL.

In the case of this clonotype: An end of the junction does not agree with germline; a read error may underlie this. The CDR3 protein is CSARDSGSYSNKPQHF. The CDR3 DNA follows: TGCAGTGCTAGAGATTCTGGATCATATAGCAATAAGCCCCAGCATTTT. The J gene is TRBJ1-5, the V gene TRBV20-1; D unclear. This CDR3 has 16 residues. The germline V gene encodes CDR1 DFQATT and CDR2 SNEGSKA (reference sequence).

V is TRBV29-1 and J is TRBJ2-1, with 14 bases lining up with TRBD2. Per the germline V gene, CDR1 is SQVTM and CDR2 is ANQGSEA. Losses at the gene ends were 6 bases for V and 10 bases for J; bases not matched to a gene: 5. CDR3 length: 13 amino acids. The CDR3 DNA reads as TGCAGCGTGGGACTAGCGGGAGTCATGGAGCAGTTCTTC. It specifies CSVGLAGVMEQFF.

Comment on this clonotype: This may stem from a read error, because a much larger clone lies one nucleotide away. V is TRBV20-1 and J is TRBJ2-7, with D maybe TRBD2 (5 bases). Germline assignment: CDR1 DFQATT and CDR2 SNEGSKA (reference sequence). The CDR3 contains 13 residues. The V end lost 1 base, the J end lost 5 bases, and 12 bases lay between the germline ends. CDR3 nucleotide sequence: TGCAGTGCTAGAGCACAGAGGGCCGACGAGCAGTACTTC. This encodes CSARAQRADEQYF.

The chain joins TRBV11-1 to TRBJ2-5; D possibly corresponds to TRBD1 (5 bases). V lost 8 bases and J 2 bases, leaving 18 bases between the germline ends. CDR3 size: 15 residues. CDR1 and CDR2 from the germline V gene are SGHAT and FQDESV (reference sequence). This CDR3 reads CASCPPLGQQETQYF. Here the CDR3 DNA reads TGTGCCAGCTGCCCCCCCCTGGGGCAGCAAGAGACCCAGTACTTC.